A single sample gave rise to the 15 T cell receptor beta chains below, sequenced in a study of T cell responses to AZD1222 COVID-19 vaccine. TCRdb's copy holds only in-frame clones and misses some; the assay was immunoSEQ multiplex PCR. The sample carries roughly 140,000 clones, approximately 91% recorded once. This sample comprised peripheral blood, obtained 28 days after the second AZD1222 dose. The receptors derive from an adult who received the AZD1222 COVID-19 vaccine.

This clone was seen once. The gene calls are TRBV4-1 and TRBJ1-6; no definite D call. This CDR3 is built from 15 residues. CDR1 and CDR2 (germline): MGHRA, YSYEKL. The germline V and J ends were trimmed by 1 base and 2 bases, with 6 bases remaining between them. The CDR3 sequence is CASSQGYTYNSPLHF. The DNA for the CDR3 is TGCGCCAGCAGCCAAGGGTACACCTATAATTCACCCCTCCACTTT.

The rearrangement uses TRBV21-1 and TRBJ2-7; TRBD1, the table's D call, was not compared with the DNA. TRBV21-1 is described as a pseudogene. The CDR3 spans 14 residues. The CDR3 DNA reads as TGTGCCAGCAGCCCCACAGGGGACTGCTACGAGCAGTACTTC. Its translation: CASSPTGDCYEQYF.

The CDR3 nucleotides read TGTGCCAGCAGTTGGACTAGCGGGAATACGCAGTATTTT. Protein: CASSWTSGNTQYF. The chain links TRBV12-3 or TRBV12-4 to TRBJ2-3; 12 nucleotides line up with TRBD2. The trim removed 4 bases at V and 7 bases at J, leaving 0 bases unmatched. The CDR3 contains 13 residues.

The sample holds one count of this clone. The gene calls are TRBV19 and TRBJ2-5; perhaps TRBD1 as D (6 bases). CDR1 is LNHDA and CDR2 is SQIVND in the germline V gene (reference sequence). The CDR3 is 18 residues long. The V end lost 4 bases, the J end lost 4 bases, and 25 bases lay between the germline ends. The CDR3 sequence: CASSRVTDGQGIRETQYF. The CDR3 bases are TGTGCCAGTAGTAGAGTGACGGACGGGCAGGGGATTCGAGAGACCCAGTACTTC.

CDR3 coding DNA: TGTGCCAGCAGCTTAGGTAGTCTGAGCAATCAGCCCCAGCATTTT. The encoded protein is CASSLGSLSNQPQHF. The rearrangement uses TRBV7-2 and TRBJ1-5, with D hard to call. The CDR3 contains 15 residues. Germline V CDR1 and CDR2: SGHTA, FQGNSA. V lost 1 base to trimming and J lost 1 base, with 8 bases between them.

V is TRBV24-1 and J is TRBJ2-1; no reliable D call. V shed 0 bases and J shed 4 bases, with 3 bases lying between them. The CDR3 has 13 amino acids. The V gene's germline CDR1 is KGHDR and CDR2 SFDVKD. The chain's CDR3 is CATSDLEYNEQFF. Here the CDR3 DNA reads TGTGCCACCAGTGATTTGGAGTACAATGAGCAGTTCTTC.

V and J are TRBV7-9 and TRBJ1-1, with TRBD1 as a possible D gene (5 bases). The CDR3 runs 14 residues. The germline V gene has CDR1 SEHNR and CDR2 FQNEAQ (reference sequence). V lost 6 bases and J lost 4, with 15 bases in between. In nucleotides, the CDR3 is TGTGCCAGCAGATATGTGTCCGGGGGCACTGAAGCTTTCTTT. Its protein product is CASRYVSGGTEAFF.

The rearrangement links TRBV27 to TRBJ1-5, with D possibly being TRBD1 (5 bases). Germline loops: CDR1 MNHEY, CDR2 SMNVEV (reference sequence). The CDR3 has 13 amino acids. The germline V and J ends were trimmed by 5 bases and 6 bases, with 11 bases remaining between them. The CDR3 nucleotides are TGTGCCAGCAGTACGGGACGGCTTCAGCCCCAGCATTTT. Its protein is CASSTGRLQPQHF.

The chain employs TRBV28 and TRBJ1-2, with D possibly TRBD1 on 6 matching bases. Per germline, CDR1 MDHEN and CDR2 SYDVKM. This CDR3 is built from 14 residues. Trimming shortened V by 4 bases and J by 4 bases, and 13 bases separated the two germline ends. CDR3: CASSSQGWAYGYTF. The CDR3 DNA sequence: TGTGCCAGCAGTTCTCAGGGGTGGGCCTATGGCTACACCTTC.

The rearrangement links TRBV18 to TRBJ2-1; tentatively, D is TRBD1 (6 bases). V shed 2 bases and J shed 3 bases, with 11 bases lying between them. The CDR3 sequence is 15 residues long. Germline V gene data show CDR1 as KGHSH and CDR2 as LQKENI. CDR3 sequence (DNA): TGTGCCAGCTCACCAACGGACAGCCACTACAATGAGCAGTTCTTC. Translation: CASSPTDSHYNEQFF.

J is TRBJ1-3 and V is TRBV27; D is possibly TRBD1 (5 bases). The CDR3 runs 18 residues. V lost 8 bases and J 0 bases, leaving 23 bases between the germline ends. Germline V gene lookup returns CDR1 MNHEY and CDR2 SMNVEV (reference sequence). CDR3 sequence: CASRPYSGRINSGNTIYF. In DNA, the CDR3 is TGTGCCAGCCGGCCTTACTCGGGACGGATCAACTCTGGAAACACCATATATTTT.

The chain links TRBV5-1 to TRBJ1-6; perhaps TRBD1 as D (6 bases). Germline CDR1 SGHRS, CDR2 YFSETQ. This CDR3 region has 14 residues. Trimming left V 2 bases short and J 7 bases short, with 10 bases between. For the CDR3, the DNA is TGCGCCAGCAGCTTAACAGGGAACAATTCACCCCTCCACTTT. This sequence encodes CASSLTGNNSPLHF.

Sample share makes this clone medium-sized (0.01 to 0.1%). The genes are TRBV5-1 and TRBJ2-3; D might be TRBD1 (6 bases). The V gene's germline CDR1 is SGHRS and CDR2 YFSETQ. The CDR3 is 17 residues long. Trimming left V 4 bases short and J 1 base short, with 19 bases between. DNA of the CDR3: TGCGCCAGCAGCCCCAGACAGGCCGGGCCTGGCACAGATACGCAGTATTTT. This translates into CASSPRQAGPGTDTQYF.

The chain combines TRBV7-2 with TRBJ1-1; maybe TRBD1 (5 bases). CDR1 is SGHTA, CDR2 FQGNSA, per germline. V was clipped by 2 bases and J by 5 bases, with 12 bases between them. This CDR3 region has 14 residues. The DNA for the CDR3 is TGTGCCAGCAGCTTAACATCGGGGGGAACTGAAGCTTTCTTT. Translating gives CASSLTSGGTEAFF. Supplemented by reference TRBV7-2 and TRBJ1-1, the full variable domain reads GAGVSQSPSNKVTEKGKDVELRCDPISGHTALYWYRQSLGQGLEFLIYFQGNSAPDKSGLPSDRFSAERTGGSVSTLTIQRTQQEDSAVYLCASSLTSGGTEAFFGQGTRLTVV.

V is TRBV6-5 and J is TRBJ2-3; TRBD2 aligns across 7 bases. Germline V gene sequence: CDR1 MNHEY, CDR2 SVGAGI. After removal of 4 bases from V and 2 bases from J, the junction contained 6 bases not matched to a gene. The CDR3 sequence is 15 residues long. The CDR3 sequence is CASSFTSANTDTQYF. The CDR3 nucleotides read TGTGCCAGCAGTTTTACTAGCGCCAACACAGATACGCAGTATTTT.